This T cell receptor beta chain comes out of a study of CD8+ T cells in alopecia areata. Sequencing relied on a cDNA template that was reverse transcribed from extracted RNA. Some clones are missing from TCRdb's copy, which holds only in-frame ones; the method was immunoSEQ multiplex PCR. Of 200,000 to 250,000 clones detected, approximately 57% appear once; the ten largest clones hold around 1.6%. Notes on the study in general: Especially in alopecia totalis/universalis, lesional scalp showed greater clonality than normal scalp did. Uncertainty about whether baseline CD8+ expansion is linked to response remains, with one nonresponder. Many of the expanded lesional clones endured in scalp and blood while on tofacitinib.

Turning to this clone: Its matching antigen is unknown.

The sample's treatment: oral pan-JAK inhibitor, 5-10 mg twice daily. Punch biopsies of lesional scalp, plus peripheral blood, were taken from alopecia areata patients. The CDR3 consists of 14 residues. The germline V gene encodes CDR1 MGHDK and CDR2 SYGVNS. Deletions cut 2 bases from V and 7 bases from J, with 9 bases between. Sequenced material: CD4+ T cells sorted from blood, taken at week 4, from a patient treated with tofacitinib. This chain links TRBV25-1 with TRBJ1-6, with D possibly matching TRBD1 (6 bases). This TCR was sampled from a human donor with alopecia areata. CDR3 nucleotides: TGTGCCAGCAGTGAAGGGGGCCGGAATTCACCCCTCCACTTT. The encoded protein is CASSEGGRNSPLHF.